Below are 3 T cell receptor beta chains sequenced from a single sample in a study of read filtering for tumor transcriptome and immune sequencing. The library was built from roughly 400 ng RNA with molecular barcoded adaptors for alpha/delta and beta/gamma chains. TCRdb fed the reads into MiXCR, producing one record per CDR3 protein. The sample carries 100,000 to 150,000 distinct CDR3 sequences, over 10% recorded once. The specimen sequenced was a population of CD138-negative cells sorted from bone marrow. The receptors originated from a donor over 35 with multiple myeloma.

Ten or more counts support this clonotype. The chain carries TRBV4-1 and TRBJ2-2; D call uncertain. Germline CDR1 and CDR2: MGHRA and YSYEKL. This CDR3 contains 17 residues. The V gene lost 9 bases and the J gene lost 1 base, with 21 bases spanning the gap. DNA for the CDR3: TGCGCCAGTTCACCCACCTTTGGAAGTTGGAACACCGGGGAGCTGTTTTTT. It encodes CASSPTFGSWNTGELFF.

CDR3 sequence: CASSLGQGGEKLFF. In nucleotides, the CDR3 is TGTGCCAGCAGCTTGGGACAGGGTGGAGAAAAACTGTTTTTT. The chain carries TRBV11-2 and TRBJ1-4, with 9 bases identical to TRBD1. The CDR3 totals 14 residues. J gave up 8 bases and V 3 bases, and 4 bases lay outside the gene matches. Germline-derived CDR1 and CDR2 are SGHAT and FQNNGV. The full variable domain, completed using reference TRBV11-2 and TRBJ1-4, is EAGVAQSPRYKIIEKRQSVAFWCNPISGHATLYWYQQILGQGPKLLIQFQNNGVVDDSQLPKDRFSAERLKGVDSTLKIQPAKLEDSAVYLCASSLGQGGEKLFFGSGTQLSVL.

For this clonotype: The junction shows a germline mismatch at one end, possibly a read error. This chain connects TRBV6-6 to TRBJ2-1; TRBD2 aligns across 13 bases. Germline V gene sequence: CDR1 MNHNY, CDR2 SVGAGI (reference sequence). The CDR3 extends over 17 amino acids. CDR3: CASSYSGLAGAYNGQFF. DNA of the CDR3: TGTGCCAGCAGTTACTCCGGACTAGCGGGGGCGTACAATGGGCAGTTCTTC.